A single TCR beta chain is shown here with its context. The antigen is not known. This sample was taken from a study of cytomegalovirus exposure and HLA in healthy donors. Regarding the study as a whole: Indistinguishable V segments such as TRBV6-2 and TRBV6-3 were excluded. A prior analysis recorded that most TCR beta V segments were productive about 90% or about 30% of the time.

The germline CDR1 and CDR2 sequences are SEHNR and FQNEAQ (reference sequence). The CDR3 sequence is 15 residues long. Deletions cut 4 bases from V and 5 bases from J, with 17 bases between. The PCR was carried out with 60 Vbeta primers and 13 Jbeta primers. Repertoires were generated with immunoSEQ multiplex PCR, while TCRdb's copy carries only in-frame clones and drops some. The table lists about 150,000 clones, about four fifths of them singletons. The V and J genes are TRBV7-9 and TRBJ2-5; D unresolved. This sequence originates from a man aged 18 to 30 in good health and CMV-seronegative. Sequencing was done on a sample of PBMCs. This chain's CDR3 is CASSSWAPSAETQYF. CDR3 sequence (DNA): TGTGCCAGCAGCTCCTGGGCCCCCTCGGCGGAGACCCAGTACTTC. Together with reference TRBV7-9 and TRBJ2-5, the CDR3 gives the full variable domain: DTGVSQNPRHKITKRGQNVTFRCDPISEHNRLYWYRQTLGQGPEFLTYFQNEAQLEKSRLLSDRFSAERPKGSFSTLEIQRTEQGDSAMYLCASSSWAPSAETQYFGPGTRLLVL.